Listed below are T cell receptor beta chains from one sample, sequenced in a study of blood T cell repertoires in COVID-19. The data were produced by immunoSEQ multiplex PCR, yet TCRdb's version contains in-frame clones alone and is incomplete. The repertoire holds nearly 100,000 clones, with about 86% as singletons. Sequenced sample: peripheral blood. These receptor sequences come from an elderly man with acute or convalescent COVID-19. CDR3s include the opening cysteine and the closing phenylalanine or tryptophan. The D gene is left open where the match is weak. The size field is filled for only some rows; it gives once, few, many or a size class.

TRBV9	.	TRBD2	TRBJ2-5	CASSVSASGEWGETQYF	TGTGCCAGCAGCGTAAGTGCTAGCGGAGAGTGGGGAGAGACCCAGTACTTC
TRBV6-2/TRBV6-3	once	TRBD2	TRBJ2-1	CASSYSVAGGFYNEQFF	TGTGCCAGCAGTTACTCGGTCGCGGGAGGCTTCTACAATGAGCAGTTCTTC
TRBV29-1	.	TRBD2	TRBJ2-7	CSAYGLAGTSEQYF	TGCAGCGCCTACGGACTAGCGGGCACTTCCGAGCAGTACTTC
TRBV28	.	TRBD1	TRBJ1-2	CASSLEQGRGYTF	TGTGCCAGCAGTTTAGAACAGGGGAGGGGCTACACCTTC
TRBV16	.	TRBD2	TRBJ2-7	CASSQSGLAGGSYEQYF	TGTGCCAGCAGCCAATCGGGACTAGCGGGGGGTTCCTACGAGCAGTACTTC
TRBV28	.	TRBD2	TRBJ2-5	CASSSPVGLAGAETQYF	TGTGCCAGCAGTTCTCCGGTGGGACTAGCGGGAGCCGAGACCCAGTACTTC
TRBV10-3	.	.	TRBJ2-1	CAISESGGFDEQFF	TGTGCCATCAGTGAGTCTGGGGGGTTCGATGAGCAGTTCTTC
TRBV19	.	.	TRBJ1-5	CASSAQVNQPQHF	TGTGCCAGTAGTGCGCAGGTAAATCAGCCCCAGCATTTT
TRBV3-1/TRBV3-2	.	.	TRBJ2-1	CASSRLQASGTRGDEQFF	TGTGCCAGCAGCCGGCTACAAGCGTCCGGGACTCGGGGCGATGAGCAGTTCTTC
TRBV5-1	.	TRBD1	TRBJ2-7	CASSWTGARDGRRGYEQYF	TGCGCCAGCAGCTGGACAGGGGCTCGCGACGGGCGGAGAGGTTACGAGCAGTACTTC
TRBV28	.	.	TRBJ1-1	CASRGPDEGNTEAFF	TGTGCCAGCAGAGGGCCGGATGAGGGAAACACTGAAGCTTTCTTT
TRBV28	.	.	TRBJ2-1	CASSSRDSLKSEQFF	TGTGCCAGTTCATCCCGGGACTCTCTAAAGTCTGAGCAGTTCTTC
TRBV9	.	.	TRBJ2-7	CASSVEQGEVGDEQYF	TGTGCCAGCAGCGTAGAACAGGGAGAAGTAGGAGACGAGCAGTACTTC
TRBV27	.	TRBD2	TRBJ2-7	CASSVSGRSYEQYF	TGTGCCAGCAGTGTTAGCGGGAGGTCCTACGAGCAGTACTTC
TRBV6-2/TRBV6-3	.	TRBD2	TRBJ2-2	CASSDRGLAGAPNTGELFF	TGTGCCAGCAGTGACAGGGGACTAGCGGGAGCCCCGAACACCGGGGAGCTGTTTTTT
TRBV7-9	once	TRBD2	TRBJ2-7	CASSRVAGGPYEQYF	TGTGCCAGCAGCCGGGTGGCGGGAGGGCCCTACGAGCAGTACTTC
TRBV5-1	.	.	TRBJ1-4	CASSLDGGVSGLFF	TGCGCCAGCAGCTTGGATGGGGGGGTATCGGGACTGTTTTTT
TRBV19	.	TRBD2	TRBJ2-1	CASSIGGGPGNEQFF	TGTGCCAGTAGTATTGGGGGAGGGCCGGGGAATGAGCAGTTCTTC
TRBV19	.	TRBD2	TRBJ2-7	CASTSGTSGPYEQYF	TGTGCCAGTACCTCCGGGACTAGCGGACCCTACGAGCAGTACTTC
TRBV5-4	.	TRBD1	TRBJ2-2	CASSLAGQGNTGELFF	TGTGCCAGCAGCTTGGCGGGACAGGGGAACACCGGGGAGCTGTTTTTT
TRBV6-2/TRBV6-3	.	TRBD2	TRBJ2-5	CASSYGLAAGGQETQYF	TGTGCCAGCAGTTATGGACTAGCGGCTGGGGGACAAGAGACCCAGTACTTC
TRBV5-1	.	TRBD2	TRBJ2-3	CASSPSGGGFDTQYF	TGCGCCAGCAGTCCCTCCGGCGGGGGGTTCGATACGCAGTATTTT
TRBV19	.	TRBD2	TRBJ2-1	CATGGWNEQFF	TGTGCCACCGGGGGGTGGAATGAGCAGTTCTTC
TRBV27	few	TRBD1	TRBJ1-1	CASSRGQKTEAFF	TGTGCCAGCAGCAGGGGGCAGAAAACTGAAGCTTTCTTT
TRBV27	.	.	TRBJ2-1	CASRRQGVMNEQFF	TGTGCCAGCAGGAGGCAGGGTGTAATGAATGAGCAGTTCTTC
TRBV5-1	once	.	TRBJ1-1	CASSLDRVMGEAFF	TGCGCCAGCAGCTTGGACAGGGTGATGGGTGAAGCTTTCTTT
TRBV19	.	TRBD2	TRBJ2-3	CASSIRLAVSTDTQYF	TGTGCCAGTAGTATTCGGCTAGCGGTCAGCACAGATACGCAGTATTTT
TRBV5-4	.	.	TRBJ2-3	CASSFRGSDTQYF	TGTGCCAGCAGCTTTCGCGGGTCAGATACGCAGTATTTT
TRBV7-2	.	TRBD1	TRBJ1-2	CASRTGQGYGYTF	TGTGCCAGCAGAACGGGACAGGGATATGGCTACACCTTC
TRBV7-2	.	TRBD2	TRBJ2-1	CASSLASGDYNEQFF	TGTGCCAGCAGCTTAGCTAGCGGGGATTACAATGAGCAGTTCTTC
TRBV25-1	.	TRBD1	TRBJ2-7	CASSKTGYEQYF	TGTGCCAGCAGTAAGACAGGGTACGAGCAGTACTTC
TRBV4-1	.	.	TRBJ2-1	CASSQAQGDGYNEQFF	TGCGCCAGCAGCCAAGCCCAGGGCGATGGCTACAATGAGCAGTTCTTC
TRBV5-5	.	.	TRBJ1-6	CASRFSGAGEDSPLHF	TGTGCCAGCAGGTTCAGTGGGGCAGGGGAAGATTCACCCCTCCACTTT